These 28 T cell receptor beta chains were all obtained from the same sample, sequenced in a study of T cells in Graves' hyperthyroidism and ophthalmopathy. Amplification yielded TCR beta CDR3 regions, with RNA transcripts as the source. During a first-round RT-PCR of the TCR CDR3, the HTBI primer set was used. In TCRdb, the multiplex PCR reads were re-called with MiXCR into one record per CDR3 protein. This table has about 350,000 distinct CDR3 sequences, roughly 18% appearing once. Material for sequencing was blood. Every receptor here comes from a middle-aged woman with Graves' ophthalmopathy.

This clonotype was detected many times. The V gene is TRBV12-3 or TRBV12-4, the J gene TRBJ1-2, with TRBD1 matching over 9 bases. This CDR3 has 14 residues. The V segment lost 6 bases and the J segment 8 bases; nucleotides outside the gene matches: 10. Written as DNA, the CDR3 is TGTGCCAGCAGCGTAGGACAGGGGAATAGAGGCTACACCTTC. It codes for CASSVGQGNRGYTF.

This clonotype was seen only a few times. The gene calls are TRBV5-8 and TRBJ2-2, with TRBD1 as a possible D gene (5 bases). V was pared by 0 bases and J by 4 bases, with 10 bases between. Germline CDR1 is SGHTS and CDR2 is YDEGEE. The CDR3 spans 15 residues. This CDR3 reads CASSLAPGSTGELFF. The CDR3 nucleotides read TGTGCCAGCAGCTTGGCCCCAGGGTCCACCGGGGAGCTGTTTTTT. Using reference TRBV5-8 and TRBJ2-2 for the parts outside the CDR3, the full variable domain is EAGVTQSPTHLIKTRGQQATLRCSPISGHTSVYWYQQALGLGLQFLLWYDEGEERNRGNFPPRFSGRQFPNYSSELNVNALELEDSALYLCASSLAPGSTGELFFGEGSRLTVL.

J is TRBJ2-7 and V is TRBV6-1; 8 nucleotides agree with TRBD1. V lost 0 bases to trimming and J lost 6 bases; unmatched junction nucleotides: 4. Germline V CDR1 and CDR2: MNHNS, SASEGT. This CDR3 is 14 amino acids long. CDR3 in amino acids: CASSEARTGTEQYF. The CDR3 DNA reads TGTGCCAGCAGTGAAGCTCGGACAGGGACCGAGCAGTACTTC.

In this sample, this clonotype turned up many times. The rearrangement uses TRBV27 and TRBJ1-6, with 11 nucleotides matching TRBD1. The CDR3 totals 14 residues. Germline V gives CDR1 MNHEY, CDR2 SMNVEV (reference sequence). With 5 bases clipped from V and 10 bases from J, the junction kept 4 bases outside the gene matches. The CDR3 sequence: CASSPGTGGSPLHF. The CDR3 DNA sequence: TGTGCCAGCAGTCCAGGGACAGGGGGATCACCCCTCCACTTT.

Only a few counts were recorded for this clonotype. This sequence may be a read error, since a much larger clone differs from it by one base. The chain carries TRBV7-2 and TRBJ2-2; D remains ambiguous. CDR3 length: 11 residues. V was cut by 7 bases and J by 10 bases, with 10 bases left in between. Germline V lookup: CDR1 SGHTA, CDR2 FQGNSA. The CDR3: CASTNSVELFF. The CDR3 DNA reads as TGTGCCAGCACGAATTCGGTGGAGCTGTTTTTT.

This chain uses TRBV7-2 with TRBJ1-5; tentatively, D is TRBD1 (5 bases). This CDR3 has 13 amino acids. The V and J ends lost 0 bases and 11 bases respectively, with 11 bases between them. CDR1 and CDR2 from the germline V gene are SGHTA and FQGNSA. This chain's CDR3 is CASSLALPGSQHF. The CDR3 DNA follows: TGTGCCAGCAGCTTAGCCCTCCCAGGGTCCCAGCATTTT.

The CDR3 protein is CATSDPPGTGSQETQYF. CDR3 sequence (DNA): TGTGCCACCAGTGACCCGCCCGGGACAGGGAGCCAAGAGACCCAGTACTTC. The chain combines TRBV24-1 with TRBJ2-5, with 9 bases that match TRBD1. V gave up 4 bases and J gave up 1 base; unmatched junction bases: 9. The CDR3 consists of 17 residues. Germline values: CDR1 KGHDR, CDR2 SFDVKD.

This clonotype was recorded many times. V is TRBV6-1 and J is TRBJ1-5; the match to TRBD1 covers 7 bases. Germline CDR1 MNHNS, CDR2 SASEGT. The trim removed 4 bases at V and 3 bases at J, leaving 3 bases unmatched. The CDR3 has 14 residues. CDR3 bases: TGTGCCAGCAGTGGACAGGGATTCAATCAGCCCCAGCATTTT. It codes for CASSGQGFNQPQHF.

J is TRBJ2-3 and V is TRBV20-1; 8 bases map to TRBD1. The germline CDR1 and CDR2 sequences are DFQATT and SNEGSKA (reference sequence). V lost 1 base, J lost 5 bases, and 11 bases stayed unmatched. This CDR3 comprises 16 residues. CDR3 coding DNA: TGCAGTGCTAGAGCCCCCCACAGGGGGGTGGGAGATACGCAGTATTTT. This translates into CSARAPHRGVGDTQYF.

In this sample, this clonotype turned up many times. V usage is TRBV20-1 and J usage is TRBJ2-5; D is undetermined. Between the trimmed V and J ends, which lost 2 bases and 5 bases, there was a span of 15 bases. This CDR3 spans 14 amino acids. The germline gives CDR1 DFQATT, CDR2 SNEGSKA (reference sequence). The chain's CDR3 is CSARILTSGETQYF. In DNA, the CDR3 is TGCAGTGCTAGAATCCTTACGAGTGGTGAGACCCAGTACTTC.

Ten or more counts support this clonotype. The chain couples TRBV12-3 or TRBV12-4 to TRBJ2-7; the D gene is possibly TRBD1 (6 bases). V was clipped by 3 bases and J by 6 bases, with 15 bases between them. The CDR3 is made up of 14 amino acids. The CDR3 spells CASSFFLTGGEQYF. The CDR3 region has the DNA TGTGCCAGCAGTTTCTTCTTGACAGGAGGCGAGCAGTACTTC.

This clonotype was observed at least ten times. The chain links TRBV29-1 to TRBJ2-7, with D hard to call. Germline assignment: CDR1 SQVTM and CDR2 ANQGSEA. Trimming left V 4 bases short and J 2 bases short, with 15 bases between. The CDR3 spans 14 residues. The CDR3 region is CSVGGLGSTYEQYF. In nucleotides, the CDR3 is TGCAGCGTTGGAGGTTTAGGCTCTACCTACGAGCAGTACTTC.

This clonotype was detected many times. This chain uses TRBV3-1 with TRBJ2-7; D is unresolved. The V and J ends lost 0 bases and 5 bases respectively, with 8 bases between them. There are 13 residues in the CDR3. Germline V gives CDR1 LGHDT, CDR2 YNNKEL (reference sequence). The CDR3 region has the DNA TGTGCCAGCAGCCAAGATTGGAAAAACGAGCAGTACTTC. This gives the protein CASSQDWKNEQYF.

The chain recombines TRBV4-1 with TRBJ2-5; 11 bases align to TRBD2. This CDR3 contains 22 residues. Losses at the gene ends were 3 bases for V and 3 bases for J; bases not matched to a gene: 24. The germline CDR1 and CDR2 sequences are MGHRA and YSYEKL. The chain's CDR3 is CASSHRNLLAGERGRGKETQYF. DNA for the CDR3: TGCGCCAGCAGCCACCGAAACTTACTAGCGGGAGAGAGGGGGAGAGGGAAAGAGACCCAGTACTTC.

As for this clonotype: Just one base apart from a much larger clone, this may be a read error. The V and J genes are TRBV30 and TRBJ1-2; D remains unclear. The CDR3 consists of 15 residues. V lost 0 bases, J lost 6 bases, and 17 bases lay in between. Germline values: CDR1 GTSNPN, CDR2 SVGIG (reference sequence). The CDR3, as DNA: TGTGCCTGGAGTGTAGCCCTCGTAGTGGGCCATGGCTACACCTTC. It translates to CAWSVALVVGHGYTF.

The genes are TRBV6-1 and TRBJ1-2; D possibly corresponds to TRBD1 (5 bases). Per the germline V gene, CDR1 is MNHNS and CDR2 is SASEGT. Trimming removed 6 bases at V and 2 bases at J, with 10 bases between. This CDR3 contains 13 residues. The CDR3 sequence: CASRTRVNYGYTF. CDR3 nucleotide sequence: TGTGCCAGCAGGACCAGGGTGAACTATGGCTACACCTTC.

This clonotype was recorded at least ten times. V usage is TRBV19 and J usage is TRBJ2-2; tentative D call: TRBD2 (6 bases). Trimming cost V 1 base and J 0 bases, with 6 bases left between them. Germline V gives CDR1 LNHDA, CDR2 SQIVND (reference sequence). The CDR3 is 15 amino acids. The chain's CDR3 is CASSIGRANTGELFF. Written as DNA, the CDR3 is TGTGCCAGTAGTATAGGGAGGGCGAACACCGGGGAGCTGTTTTTT.

V usage is TRBV10-3 and J usage is TRBJ2-4; D remains ambiguous. V was cut by 0 bases and J by 2 bases, with 11 bases left in between. Germline lookup yields CDR1 ENHRY and CDR2 SYGVKD. This CDR3 comprises 16 residues. The CDR3 nucleotides are TGTGCCATCAGTGAGTCGATTGGCATGACCAAAAACATTCAGTACTTC. It yields the protein CAISESIGMTKNIQYF.

The sample holds one count of this clonotype. V is TRBV7-3 and J is TRBJ1-1; D gene ambiguous. V lost 3 bases and J 0 bases, leaving 5 bases between the germline ends. Germline CDR1 is SGHTA and CDR2 is FQGTGA. This CDR3 has 13 residues. CDR3 sequence: CASSLYVNTEAFF. The CDR3 bases are TGTGCCAGCAGCTTGTACGTGAACACTGAAGCTTTCTTT.

In regard to this clonotype: This sequence may be a read error, since a much larger clone differs from it by one base. The chain joins TRBV4-1 to TRBJ1-3; weak D call: TRBD1 (6 bases). Germline V lookup: CDR1 MGHRA, CDR2 YSYEKL. This CDR3 has 17 amino acids. CDR3 residues: CASSQPMTGSSGNTLYF. CDR3 in DNA: TGCGCCAGCAGCCAACCAATGACAGGAAGCTCTGGAAACACCTTATATTTT.

Many counts were recorded for this clonotype. The chain joins TRBV6-2 or TRBV6-3 to TRBJ2-7; 8 positions match TRBD1. Trimming cost V 4 bases and J 4 bases; bases outside gene matches: 6. The CDR3 covers 14 residues. The V gene's germline CDR1 is MNHEY and CDR2 SVGEGT. The CDR3 DNA reads TGTGCCAGCAGTTGGGACAGGAAGAAGTACGAGCAGTACTTC. Its protein is CASSWDRKKYEQYF.

This sequence joins TRBV28 and TRBJ1-5; 10 positions match TRBD1. V trimming: 8 bases; J trimming: 6 bases; junction bases outside the gene matches: 4. Germline loops: CDR1 MDHEN, CDR2 SYDVKM. This CDR3 region has 13 residues. CDR3 in DNA: TGTGCCAGCGGGACAGGGGCCGTTCAGCCCCAGCATTTT. Residues: CASGTGAVQPQHF. The variable domain in full, completed from reference TRBV28 and TRBJ1-5, reads DVKVTQSSRYLVKRTGEKVFLECVQDMDHENMFWYRQDPGLGLRLIYFSYDVKMKEKGDIPEGYSVSREKKERFSLILESASTNQTSMYLCASGTGAVQPQHFGDGTRLSIL.

This clonotype was recorded at least ten times. J is TRBJ2-2 and V is TRBV28, with a possible D match to TRBD2 (5 bases). The CDR3 spans 13 residues. The germline gives CDR1 MDHEN, CDR2 SYDVKM. V was cut by 5 bases and J by 5 bases, with 9 bases left in between. CDR3 nucleotides: TGTGCCAGCAGTCCCCGAGGGACCGGGGAGCTGTTTTTT. It is translated as CASSPRGTGELFF.

The rearrangement joins TRBV13 to TRBJ2-3, with D unclear. This CDR3 has 13 amino acids. Germline CDR1 is PRHDT and CDR2 is FYEKMQ (reference sequence). Trimming took 3 bases from V and 2 from J, leaving 6 bases between them. DNA for the CDR3: TGTGCCAGCAGCTTCCCCAACACAGATACGCAGTATTTT. Translating gives CASSFPNTDTQYF.

This clonotype came up a few times. The rearrangement joins TRBV7-6 to TRBJ2-7; 8 positions match TRBD2. The CDR3 length is 16 residues. Germline trimming cut 5 bases from V and 2 bases from J; bases unmatched to any gene: 11. Germline V gene data show CDR1 as SGHVS and CDR2 as FNYEAQ. CDR3 residues: CASSPPASGFTYEQYF. In nucleotides, the CDR3 is TGTGCCAGCAGCCCCCCGGCTAGCGGGTTTACCTACGAGCAGTACTTC.

The rearrangement joins TRBV6-2 or TRBV6-3 to TRBJ2-2, with 10 bases identical to TRBD2. This CDR3 is 14 amino acids long. The J segment lost 6 bases and the V segment lost 8 bases, leaving 6 bases of the junction unmatched. Germline CDR1 reads MNHEY; CDR2 reads SVGEGT. CDR3 loop: CASWASGSAGELFF. In DNA form, the CDR3 reads TGTGCCAGCTGGGCTAGCGGGAGTGCCGGGGAGCTGTTTTTT.

This clonotype has more than one count but fewer than ten. The genes are TRBV12-3 or TRBV12-4 and TRBJ2-7, with 9 nucleotides matching TRBD1. This CDR3 comprises 14 residues. V trimming: 9 bases; J trimming: 6 bases; junction bases outside the gene matches: 12. In DNA form, the CDR3 reads TGTGCCAGTGACCTCACGGGACAGGGTTCCGAGCAGTACTTC. This translates into CASDLTGQGSEQYF.

This clonotype was recorded at least ten times. The chain carries TRBV5-1 and TRBJ2-7; TRBD1 matches 7 bases. Germline V CDR1 and CDR2: SGHRS, YFSETQ. The junction had 6 bases not matched to a gene; V was cut back by 0 bases and J by 3 bases. The CDR3 totals 15 residues. CDR3: CASSLAGQVIYEQYF. CDR3 DNA sequence: TGCGCCAGCAGCTTGGCCGGACAGGTTATCTACGAGCAGTACTTC.